A selection of T cell receptor beta chains follows, all from one sample in a study of cytomegalovirus exposure and HLA in healthy donors. The protocol was immunoSEQ multiplex PCR, while the TCRdb copy is restricted to in-frame clones and leaves out a portion. The table has 160,000 or so clones, roughly 88% seen once. The source material was PBMCs. The receptors were sampled from a man aged 50-60 years in good health and CMV-seropositive. CDR3s include the opening cysteine and the closing phenylalanine or tryptophan. The D gene is left open where the match is weak. Not every row has a clone size; where given, it reads once, few, many or a size class.

TRBJ2-5 TRBV2 . TRBD2 TGTGCCAGCATCCGACCGGGACTAGCGGGAGTAGAGACCCAGTACTTC CASIRPGLAGVETQYF
TRBJ1-4 TRBV27 . . TGTGCCAGCAGTTTATCGTGGTACAGGACCCCAACTAATGAAAAACTGTTTTTT CASSLSWYRTPTNEKLFF
TRBJ2-1 TRBV7-3 . . TGTGCCAGCAGCTTAAGGCCAGGACAACTCAATGAGCAGTTCTTC CASSLRPGQLNEQFF
TRBJ2-7 TRBV11-2 . . TGTGCCAGCAGCTTAGCGGCAGGTCGCTACGAGCAGTACTTC CASSLAAGRYEQYF
TRBJ2-3 TRBV9 . . TGTGCCAGCAGCCCCTACCCGGGGATCGGTGCAGATACGCAGTATTTT CASSPYPGIGADTQYF
TRBJ1-2 TRBV29-1 . TRBD1 TGCAGCGTTGAACCACGACAGGGGGCGTTTGATGGCTACACCTTC CSVEPRQGAFDGYTF
TRBJ2-1 TRBV27 . TRBD2 TGTGCCAGCAGTTTATCTGGGGGGGTTGGCAATGAGCAGTTCTTC CASSLSGGVGNEQFF
TRBJ2-1 TRBV6-1 . . TGTGCCAGCAGTACAATGGGGCGGAATGAGCAGTTCTTC CASSTMGRNEQFF
TRBJ2-3 TRBV4-1 . . TGCGCCAGCAGCCAAGGGAAGCGACCCACAGATACGCAGTATTTT CASSQGKRPTDTQYF
TRBJ1-3 TRBV5-6 medium-sized . TGTGCCAGCAGCTTGCGGGGCTCTGGAAACACCATATATTTT CASSLRGSGNTIYF
TRBJ2-3 TRBV10-1 . TRBD1 TGCGCCAGCAGTAACAGGGGTCGGGGAGATACGCAGTATTTT CASSNRGRGDTQYF
TRBJ1-2 TRBV2 . . TGTGCCAGCAGTGAAGTCAGACTCTATGGCTACACCTTC CASSEVRLYGYTF
TRBJ1-2 TRBV5-1 . TRBD1 TGCGCCAGCAGCTTGGAGGCTTGGGTGGGACAGGGGACTTCTTATGGCTACACCTTC CASSLEAWVGQGTSYGYTF
TRBJ1-5 TRBV19 . . TGTGCCAGTAGTATAGGATGGGGTAGGGGGTGGGATCAGCCCCAGCATTTT CASSIGWGRGWDQPQHF
TRBJ1-2 TRBV4-3 few . TGCGCCAGCAGCCGGCCAAGGACAGATTTTAACTATGGCTACACCTTC CASSRPRTDFNYGYTF
TRBJ1-2 TRBV9 . . TGTGCCAGCAGCGTAGGCCCCGAGGGTGGCTACACCTTC CASSVGPEGGYTF
TRBJ1-2 TRBV11-2 . TRBD1 TGTGCCAGCAGCTTGGCTGGGACAGGGGTAAGGTTCTATGGCTACACCTTC CASSLAGTGVRFYGYTF
TRBJ1-2 TRBV5-1 . . TGCGCCAGCAGCTTGGAAGCCGCCACCCGTGGCTACACCTTC CASSLEAATRGYTF
TRBJ2-1 TRBV10-1 . TRBD2 TGCGCCAGCAGTGACCCAAAGGGACTAGCGAATGAGCAGTTCTTC CASSDPKGLANEQFF
TRBJ1-5 TRBV30 once TRBD1 TGTGCCTGGAGTTCGGGACAGGGGTTTCAGCCCCAGCATTTT CAWSSGQGFQPQHF
TRBJ2-1 TRBV7-7 . . TGTGCCAGCAGCCCTCGAGTAACAGGCCACAATGAGCAGTTCTTC CASSPRVTGHNEQFF
TRBJ1-2 TRBV11-2 once . TGTGCCAGCAGCTTAGATCAGGGCCTTTATGGCTACACCTTC CASSLDQGLYGYTF